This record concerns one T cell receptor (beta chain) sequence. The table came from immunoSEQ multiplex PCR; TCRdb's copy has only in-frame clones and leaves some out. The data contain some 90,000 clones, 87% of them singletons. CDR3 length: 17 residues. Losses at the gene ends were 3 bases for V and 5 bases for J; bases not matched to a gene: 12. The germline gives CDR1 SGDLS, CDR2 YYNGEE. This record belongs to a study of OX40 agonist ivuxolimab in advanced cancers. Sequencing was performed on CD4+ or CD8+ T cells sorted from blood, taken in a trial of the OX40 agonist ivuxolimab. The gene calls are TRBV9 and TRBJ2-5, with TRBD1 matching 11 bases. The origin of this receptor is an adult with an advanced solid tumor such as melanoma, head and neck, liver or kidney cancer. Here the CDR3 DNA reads TGTGCCAGCAGCGAAGTCCCGGGACAGGGGGAGTCGGAGACCCAGTACTTC. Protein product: CASSEVPGQGESETQYF.